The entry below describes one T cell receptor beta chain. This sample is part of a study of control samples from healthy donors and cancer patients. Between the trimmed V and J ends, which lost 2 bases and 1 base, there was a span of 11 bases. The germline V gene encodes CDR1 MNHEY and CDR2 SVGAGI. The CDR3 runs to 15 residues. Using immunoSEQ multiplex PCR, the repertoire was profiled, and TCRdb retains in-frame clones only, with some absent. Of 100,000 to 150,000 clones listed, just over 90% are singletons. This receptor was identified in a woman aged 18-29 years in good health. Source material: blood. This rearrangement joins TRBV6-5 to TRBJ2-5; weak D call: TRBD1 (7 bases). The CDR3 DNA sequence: TGTGCCAGCAGTTACCGGCAGGGGGGCCAAGAGACCCAGTACTTC. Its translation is CASSYRQGGQETQYF.